This T cell receptor beta chain was captured in a study of T-cell memory formation after mild COVID-19. TCRdb re-called the 5' RACE reads with MiXCR, one entry per CDR3 protein. This sample carries hundreds of thousands of distinct CDR3 sequences, 15% to 20% of them seen once, and the ten largest clones take 20% to 25%. This clonotype was counted between two and nine times. The CDR3 loop spans 16 amino acids. Germline assignment: CDR1 SGHAT and CDR2 FQNNGV. The V segment lost 3 bases and the J segment 0 bases; nucleotides outside the gene matches: 8. Sequencing input: PBMCs or a T cell subset sorted from them (not recorded which). The receptor comes from a man younger than 30 who had mild COVID-19 (a few samples of this study predate the infection). Cell type and time point are not known. The chain carries TRBV11-2 and TRBJ2-7; 7 bases are shared with TRBD1. CDR3 DNA: TGTGCCAGCAGCTTCACCGGGACAGAGAGCTCCTACGAGCAGTACTTC. Its translation is CASSFTGTESSYEQYF.